This T cell receptor beta chain is from a study of cytomegalovirus exposure and HLA in healthy donors. Study-wide background: An earlier analysis found fewer than 140 million unique TCR beta sequences from approximately 200 million T cells.

The PCR was carried out with 60 Vbeta primers and 13 Jbeta primers. The assay was immunoSEQ multiplex PCR, and TCRdb's table has in-frame clones only and misses some. The sample lists 150,000 to 200,000 clones; around three quarters were seen once. Germline-derived CDR1 and CDR2 are SGHRS and YFSETQ. CDR3 length equals 14 residues. Trimming stripped 3 bases from V and 2 bases from J, with 11 bases between. This chain joins TRBV5-1 and TRBJ1-1, with D uncertain. The sequencing sample was made of PBMCs. This TCR derives from a man aged 25 to 40 in good health and CMV-seronegative. CDR3 region: CASSSSGDNTEAFF. CDR3 bases: TGCGCCAGCAGCTCTTCCGGGGATAACACTGAAGCTTTCTTT.